This T cell receptor (beta chain) was recorded in a study of CD8 T cells in Susac syndrome. The CDR3 loop spans 13 amino acids. The germline V gene encodes CDR1 MDHEN and CDR2 SYDVKM. V was shortened by 4 bases and J by 8 bases, with 11 bases between the two germline ends. Blood CD8+ and CD4+ T cells underwent high-throughput TCR beta sequencing. The study used treatment-naive patients who had stable or active relapsing-remitting disease as multiple sclerosis controls. TEMRA cells were enriched by FACS, and CD4+ and CD8+ T cells were negatively isolated. RNA was extracted with the RNeasy kit, and a quantity of roughly 0.45 to 1 ug was reverse transcribed using random hexamers. Amplification of TCR beta CDR3 across 54 Vbeta and 13 Jbeta was performed with immunoSEQ multiplex PCR. TCRdb independently ran MiXCR on the immunoSEQ multiplex PCR reads; one entry per CDR3 protein. The table records approximately 300,000 distinct CDR3 sequences, around 85% of them present only once.

Material for sequencing was CD8+ T cells from PBMCs. This chain uses TRBV28 with TRBJ2-2; D is unclear. This sequence was found in a human donor with multiple sclerosis. The CDR3 protein is CASSSRVGGELFF. Here the CDR3 DNA reads TGTGCCAGCAGTTCCCGGGTTGGTGGGGAGCTGTTTTTT.